The T cell receptor (beta chain) described here comes from a study of Ad26.COV2.S vaccination and SARS-CoV-2 variants. Study-wide background: In the study, Ad26.COV2.S was injected intramuscularly once, or twice 56 days apart.

Treatment of the sample: some 20 received Ad26.COV2.S at low or high dose, single or two shots; about 5 received placebo; per-sample allocation not given. Vaccine and placebo recipients were sampled on day 63 after the first injection. Wuhan-strain spike was delivered by a replication-incompetent Ad26 vector. Details on this clone: Its specificity is not known.

This CDR3 has 15 residues. The germline V gene encodes CDR1 MGHRA and CDR2 YSYEKL. J gave up 9 bases and V 4 bases, and 8 bases lay outside the gene matches. Whole-study results and caveats: Reportedly, after vaccination the spike-specific CD8+ and CD4+ T cell responses displayed substantial breadth.

Assay used: immunoSEQ multiplex PCR; TCRdb lists only in-frame clones, some missing. The table shows about 680,000 clones, with 89% occurring only once. The sequencing here drew on peripheral blood, taken in a trial of Ad26.COV2.S vaccine versus placebo. The clonotype originates from a person between 18 and 65 years old who received the Ad26.COV2.S COVID-19 vaccine or a placebo. The chain is built from TRBV4-1 and TRBJ1-6; 8 bases fit TRBD1. CDR3 in amino acids: CASSLQGDRSSPLHF. The CDR3 DNA reads TGCGCCAGCAGCCTGCAGGGGGACAGGAGTTCACCCCTCCACTTT.